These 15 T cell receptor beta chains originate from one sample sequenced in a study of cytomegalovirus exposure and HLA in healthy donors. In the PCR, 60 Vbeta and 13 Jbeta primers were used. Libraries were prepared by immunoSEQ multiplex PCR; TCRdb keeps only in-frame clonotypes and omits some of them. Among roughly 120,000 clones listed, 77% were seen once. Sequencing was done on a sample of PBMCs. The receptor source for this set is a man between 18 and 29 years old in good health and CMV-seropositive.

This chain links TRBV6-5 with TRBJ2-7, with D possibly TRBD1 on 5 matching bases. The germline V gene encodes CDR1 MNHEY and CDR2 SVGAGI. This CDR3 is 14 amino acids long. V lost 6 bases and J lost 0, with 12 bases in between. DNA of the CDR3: TGTGCCAGCAGATTAAGGGGTAACTCCTACGAGCAGTACTTC. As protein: CASRLRGNSYEQYF.

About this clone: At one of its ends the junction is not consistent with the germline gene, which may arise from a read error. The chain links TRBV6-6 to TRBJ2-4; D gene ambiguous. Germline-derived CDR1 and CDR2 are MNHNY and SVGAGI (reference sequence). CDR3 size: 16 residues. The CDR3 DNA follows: TGTGCCAGCCGAATTCTGGGCATACAAGCCAAAAACAGTCAGTACTTC. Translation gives CASRILGIQAKNSQYF.

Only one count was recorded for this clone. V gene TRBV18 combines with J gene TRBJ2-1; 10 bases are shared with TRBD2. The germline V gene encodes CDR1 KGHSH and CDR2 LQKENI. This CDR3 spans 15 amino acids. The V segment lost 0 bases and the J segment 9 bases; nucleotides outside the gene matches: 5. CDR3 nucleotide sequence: TGTGCCAGCTCACCACCGGCAGCGGGGGGGACTGAGCAGTTCTTC. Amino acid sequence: CASSPPAAGGTEQFF.

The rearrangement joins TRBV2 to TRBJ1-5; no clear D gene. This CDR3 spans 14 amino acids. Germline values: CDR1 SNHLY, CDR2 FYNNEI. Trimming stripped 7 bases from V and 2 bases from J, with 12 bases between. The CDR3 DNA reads TGTGCCAGCACCTATTCGAGGGGCAATCAGCCCCAGCATTTT. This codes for CASTYSRGNQPQHF.

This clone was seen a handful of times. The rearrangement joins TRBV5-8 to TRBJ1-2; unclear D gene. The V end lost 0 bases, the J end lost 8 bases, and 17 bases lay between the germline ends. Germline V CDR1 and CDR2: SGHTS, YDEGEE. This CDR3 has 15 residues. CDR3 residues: CASSLGQVHGEGYTF. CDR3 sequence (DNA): TGTGCCAGCAGCTTGGGGCAGGTCCACGGGGAAGGCTACACCTTC.

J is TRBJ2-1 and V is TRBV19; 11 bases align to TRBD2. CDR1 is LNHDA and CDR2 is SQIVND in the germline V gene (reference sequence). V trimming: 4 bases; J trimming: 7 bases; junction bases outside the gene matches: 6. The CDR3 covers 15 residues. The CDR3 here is CASSSTSGGANEQFF. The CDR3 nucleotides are TGTGCCAGTAGTAGCACTAGCGGGGGAGCGAATGAGCAGTTCTTC.

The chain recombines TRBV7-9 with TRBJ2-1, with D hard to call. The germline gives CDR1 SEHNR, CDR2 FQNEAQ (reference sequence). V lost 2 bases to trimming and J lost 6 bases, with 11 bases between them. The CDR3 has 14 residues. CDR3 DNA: TGTGCCAGCAGCTTATTAGCTGGATCCAATGAGCAGTTCTTC. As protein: CASSLLAGSNEQFF.

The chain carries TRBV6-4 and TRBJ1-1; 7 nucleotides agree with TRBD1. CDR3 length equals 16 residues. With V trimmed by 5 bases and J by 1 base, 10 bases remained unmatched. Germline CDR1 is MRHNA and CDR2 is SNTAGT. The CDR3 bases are TGTGCCAGCAGTTTCGAGGGGGCCGGGGCGAACACTGAAGCTTTCTTT. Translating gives CASSFEGAGANTEAFF.

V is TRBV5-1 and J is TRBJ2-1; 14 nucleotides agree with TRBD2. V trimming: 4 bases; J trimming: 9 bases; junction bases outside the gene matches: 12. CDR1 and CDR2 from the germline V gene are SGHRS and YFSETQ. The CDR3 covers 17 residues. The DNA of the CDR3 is TGCGCCAGCAGCGAGGGGACTAGCGGGGGAGCCACCAGTGAGCAGTTCTTC. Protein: CASSEGTSGGATSEQFF.

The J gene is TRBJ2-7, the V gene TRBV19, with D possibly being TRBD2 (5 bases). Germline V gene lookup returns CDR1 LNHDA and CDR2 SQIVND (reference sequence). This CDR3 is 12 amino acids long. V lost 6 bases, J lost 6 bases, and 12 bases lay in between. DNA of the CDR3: TGTGCCAGTAGCTATGCGGGCTCCGAGCAGTACTTC. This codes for CASSYAGSEQYF.

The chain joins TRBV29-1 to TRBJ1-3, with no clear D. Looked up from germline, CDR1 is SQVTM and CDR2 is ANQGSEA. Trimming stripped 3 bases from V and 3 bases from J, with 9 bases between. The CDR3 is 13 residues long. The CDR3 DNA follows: TGCAGCGTTGAGCCGGGTAATGGAAACACCATATATTTT. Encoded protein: CSVEPGNGNTIYF.

In DNA form, the CDR3 reads TGTGCCAGCAGCCCTGGGTGGGGGCCTAGCAATCAGCCCCAGCATTTT. Translation gives CASSPGWGPSNQPQHF. The chain has TRBV7-6 and TRBJ1-5, with D maybe TRBD1 (6 bases). V was shortened by 5 bases and J by 0 bases, with 14 bases between the two germline ends. There are 16 residues in the CDR3. CDR1 SGHVS and CDR2 FNYEAQ come from the germline V gene.

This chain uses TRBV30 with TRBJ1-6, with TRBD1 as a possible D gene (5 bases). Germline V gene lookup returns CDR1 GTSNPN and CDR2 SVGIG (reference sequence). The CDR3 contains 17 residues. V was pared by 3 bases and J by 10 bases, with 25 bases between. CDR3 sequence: CAWSLHRQKGYLSPLHF. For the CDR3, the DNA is TGTGCCTGGAGCCTCCACCGACAGAAGGGGTACCTATCACCCCTCCACTTT. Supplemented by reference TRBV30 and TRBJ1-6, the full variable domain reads SQTIHQWPATLVQPVGSPLSLECTVEGTSNPNLYWYRQAAGRGLQLLFYSVGIGQISSEVPQNLSASRPQDRQFILSSKKLLLSDSGFYLCAWSLHRQKGYLSPLHFGNGTRLTVT.

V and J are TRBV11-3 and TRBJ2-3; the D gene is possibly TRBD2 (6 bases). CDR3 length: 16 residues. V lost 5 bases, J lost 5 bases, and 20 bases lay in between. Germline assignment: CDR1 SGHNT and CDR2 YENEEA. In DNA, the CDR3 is TGTGCCAGCAGCCCTCAGGGTGGTAGCGGCAGAGATACGCAGTATTTT. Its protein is CASSPQGGSGRDTQYF.

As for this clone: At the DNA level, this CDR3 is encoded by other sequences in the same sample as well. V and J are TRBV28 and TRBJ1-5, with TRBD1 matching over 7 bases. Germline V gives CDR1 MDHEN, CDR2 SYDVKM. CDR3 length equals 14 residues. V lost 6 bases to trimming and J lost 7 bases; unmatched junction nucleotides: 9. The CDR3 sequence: CASSQTGVRQPQHF. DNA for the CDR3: TGTGCCAGCAGCCAAACAGGGGTCCGACAGCCCCAGCATTTT.